The TCR beta chain under discussion was sequenced for a study of blood T cell repertoires in COVID-19. Overall study context: PBMCs, B-cell-depleted T cells, or T cells provided the cDNA or gDNA that made up the material.

Method: immunoSEQ multiplex PCR; TCRdb's copy keeps in-frame clones and lacks some. The data hold approximately 72,000 clones, with over 80% observed a single time. V shed 5 bases and J shed 7 bases, with 27 bases lying between them. CDR3 length: 19 amino acids. Per the germline V gene, CDR1 is MNHEY and CDR2 is SMNVEV (reference sequence). This receptor was identified in a woman aged 80 or older with acute or convalescent COVID-19. The rearrangement joins TRBV27 to TRBJ1-6; tentative D call: TRBD1 (6 bases). Specimen: peripheral blood. The CDR3 reads CASSPGQTDAIIKNSPLHF. The CDR3 bases are TGTGCCAGCAGTCCCGGACAGACCGACGCAATAATCAAAAATTCACCCCTCCACTTT.